This section outlines one T cell receptor (beta chain) sequence together with its context. These data originate in a study of control samples from healthy donors and cancer patients. The CDR3 consists of 11 residues. The germline V and J ends were trimmed by 3 bases and 10 bases, with 9 bases remaining between them. Germline-derived CDR1 and CDR2 are MDHEN and SYDVKM. Sequenced by immunoSEQ multiplex PCR; TCRdb stores in-frame clones only, minus some. The table lists around 170,000 clones, almost 90% of them singletons, with roughly 5% in the top ten. The receptor's source is a woman aged 25 to 39 in good health. The rearrangement uses TRBV28 and TRBJ1-1; weak D call: TRBD1 (5 bases). Sequencing was carried out using blood. In nucleotides, the CDR3 is TGTGCCAGCAGTTTGGGACGAGGAGCTTTCTTT. This translates into CASSLGRGAFF.